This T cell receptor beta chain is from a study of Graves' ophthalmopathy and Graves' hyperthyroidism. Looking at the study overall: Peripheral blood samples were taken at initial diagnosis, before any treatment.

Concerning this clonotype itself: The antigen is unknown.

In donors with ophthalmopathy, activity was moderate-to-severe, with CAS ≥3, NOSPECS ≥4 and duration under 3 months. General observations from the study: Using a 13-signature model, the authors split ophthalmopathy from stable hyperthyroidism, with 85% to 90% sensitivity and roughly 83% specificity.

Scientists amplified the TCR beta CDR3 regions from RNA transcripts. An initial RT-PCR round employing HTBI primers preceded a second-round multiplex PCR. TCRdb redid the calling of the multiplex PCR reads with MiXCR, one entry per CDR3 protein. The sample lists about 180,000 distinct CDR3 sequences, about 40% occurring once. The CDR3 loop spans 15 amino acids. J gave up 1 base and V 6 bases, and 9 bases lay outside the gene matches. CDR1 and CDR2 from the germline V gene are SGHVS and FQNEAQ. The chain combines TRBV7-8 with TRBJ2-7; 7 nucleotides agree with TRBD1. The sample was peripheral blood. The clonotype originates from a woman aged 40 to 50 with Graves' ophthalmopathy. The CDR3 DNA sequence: TGTGCCAGCAGAATAGGGACAGCCGAGTCCTACGAGCAGTACTTC. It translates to CASRIGTAESYEQYF.